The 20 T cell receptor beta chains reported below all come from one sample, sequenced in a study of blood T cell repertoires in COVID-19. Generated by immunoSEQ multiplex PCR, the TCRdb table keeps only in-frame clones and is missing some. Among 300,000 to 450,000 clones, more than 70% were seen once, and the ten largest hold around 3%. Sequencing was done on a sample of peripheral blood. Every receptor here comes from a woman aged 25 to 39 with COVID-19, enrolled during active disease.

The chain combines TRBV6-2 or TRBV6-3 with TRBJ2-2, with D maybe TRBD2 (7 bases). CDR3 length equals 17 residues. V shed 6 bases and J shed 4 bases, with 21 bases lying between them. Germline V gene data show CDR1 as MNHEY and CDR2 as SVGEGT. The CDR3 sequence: CASSFYLGGPSTGELFF. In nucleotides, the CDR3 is TGTGCCAGCAGCTTTTACCTGGGGGGGCCGAGCACCGGGGAGCTGTTTTTT.

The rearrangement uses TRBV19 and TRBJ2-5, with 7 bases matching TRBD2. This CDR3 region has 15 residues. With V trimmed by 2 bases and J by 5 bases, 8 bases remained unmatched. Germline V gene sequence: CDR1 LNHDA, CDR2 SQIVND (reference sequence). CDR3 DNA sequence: TGTGCCAGTAGTATAAGAGCCGCGGGGGTTGAGACCCAGTACTTC. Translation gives CASSIRAAGVETQYF. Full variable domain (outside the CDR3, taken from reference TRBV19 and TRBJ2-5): DGGITQSPKYLFRKEGQNVTLSCEQNLNHDAMYWYRQDPGQGLRLIYYSQIVNDFQKGDIAEGYSVSREKKESFPLTVTSAQKNPTAFYLCASSIRAAGVETQYFGPGTRLLVL.

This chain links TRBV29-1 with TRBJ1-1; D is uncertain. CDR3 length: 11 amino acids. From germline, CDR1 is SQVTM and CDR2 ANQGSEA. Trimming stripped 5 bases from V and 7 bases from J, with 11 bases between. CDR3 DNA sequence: TGCAGCGTTAAGGAGTCTGTTGAAGCTTTCTTT. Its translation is CSVKESVEAFF.

In DNA, the CDR3 is TGTGCTAGTCCCTCGGATGAGCAGTTCTTC. This sequence encodes CASPSDEQFF. The chain recombines TRBV12-5 with TRBJ2-1; unclear D gene. This CDR3 region has 10 residues. Per the germline V gene, CDR1 is LGHNT and CDR2 is FRNRAP. Trimming shortened V by 8 bases and J by 8 bases, and 7 bases separated the two germline ends.

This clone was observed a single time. DNA for the CDR3: TGCGCCAGCAGTTCGCCCCCTAGCGCCCTGGGCACAGATACGCAGTATTTT. Amino acid sequence: CASSSPPSALGTDTQYF. The chain has TRBV4-1 and TRBJ2-3; the D gene is possibly TRBD2 (6 bases). Germline V gene data show CDR1 as MGHRA and CDR2 as YSYEKL. CDR3 length: 17 residues. Trimming cost V 6 bases and J 1 base, with 20 bases left between them.

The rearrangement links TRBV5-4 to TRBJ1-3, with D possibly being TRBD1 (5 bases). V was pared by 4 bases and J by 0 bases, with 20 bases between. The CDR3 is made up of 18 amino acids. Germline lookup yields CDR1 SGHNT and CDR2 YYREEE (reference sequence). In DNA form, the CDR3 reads TGTGCCAGCAGCCTCGATTCCGGGGGGACCAGCTCTGGAAACACCATATATTTT. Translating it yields CASSLDSGGTSSGNTIYF.

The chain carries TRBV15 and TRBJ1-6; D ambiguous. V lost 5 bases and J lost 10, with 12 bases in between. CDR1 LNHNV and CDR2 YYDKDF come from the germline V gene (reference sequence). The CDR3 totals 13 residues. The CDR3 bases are TGTGCCACCAGCGGGCGGGCGCACTCACCCCTCCACTTT. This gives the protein CATSGRAHSPLHF.

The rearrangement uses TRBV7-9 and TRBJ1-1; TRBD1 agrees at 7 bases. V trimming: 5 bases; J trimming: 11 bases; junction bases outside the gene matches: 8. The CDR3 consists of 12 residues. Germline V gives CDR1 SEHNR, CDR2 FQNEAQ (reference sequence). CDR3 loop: CASSPGSGGAFF. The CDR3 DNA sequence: TGTGCCAGCAGCCCAGGGTCAGGGGGTGCTTTCTTT.

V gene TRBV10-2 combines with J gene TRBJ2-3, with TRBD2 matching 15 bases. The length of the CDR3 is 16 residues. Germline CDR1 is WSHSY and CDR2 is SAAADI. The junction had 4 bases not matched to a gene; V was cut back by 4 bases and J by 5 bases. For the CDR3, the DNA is TGCGCCAGCAGTGGGACTAGCGGGAGGGCGGGAGATACGCAGTATTTT. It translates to CASSGTSGRAGDTQYF.

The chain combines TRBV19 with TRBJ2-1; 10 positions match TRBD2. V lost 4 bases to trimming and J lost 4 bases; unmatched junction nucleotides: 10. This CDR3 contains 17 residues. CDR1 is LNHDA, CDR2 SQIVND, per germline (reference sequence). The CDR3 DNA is TGTGCCAGTAGTACGGAACTCCTAGCGGGGGCTTACAATGAGCAGTTCTTC. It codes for CASSTELLAGAYNEQFF.

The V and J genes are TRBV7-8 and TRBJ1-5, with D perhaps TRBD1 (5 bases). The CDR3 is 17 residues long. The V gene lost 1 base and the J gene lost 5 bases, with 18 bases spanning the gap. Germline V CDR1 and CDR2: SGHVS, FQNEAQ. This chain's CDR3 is CASSLVGGRLRDQPQHF. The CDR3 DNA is TGTGCCAGCAGCTTAGTGGGGGGACGCCTTCGAGATCAGCCCCAGCATTTT.

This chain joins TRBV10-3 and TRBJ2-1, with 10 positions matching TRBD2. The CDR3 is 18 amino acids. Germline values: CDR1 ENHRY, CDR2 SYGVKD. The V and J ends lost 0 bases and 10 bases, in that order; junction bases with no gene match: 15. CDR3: CAISESPAGTSVLLEQFF. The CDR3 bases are TGTGCCATCAGTGAGTCACCCGCCGGGACTAGCGTCCTCTTAGAGCAGTTCTTC.

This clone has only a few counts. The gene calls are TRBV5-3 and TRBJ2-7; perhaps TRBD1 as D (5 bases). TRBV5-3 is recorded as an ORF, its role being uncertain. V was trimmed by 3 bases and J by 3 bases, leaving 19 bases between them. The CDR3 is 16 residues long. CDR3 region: CARSYGRGHRDYEQYF. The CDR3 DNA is TGTGCCAGAAGCTACGGACGTGGACATAGAGACTACGAGCAGTACTTC.

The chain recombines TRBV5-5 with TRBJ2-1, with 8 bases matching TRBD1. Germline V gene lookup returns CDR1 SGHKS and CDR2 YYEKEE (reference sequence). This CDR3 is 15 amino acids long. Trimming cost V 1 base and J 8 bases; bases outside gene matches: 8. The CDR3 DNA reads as TGTGCCAGCAGCTTGACAGGGGGTAGTTTAGATGAGCAGTTCTTC. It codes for CASSLTGGSLDEQFF.

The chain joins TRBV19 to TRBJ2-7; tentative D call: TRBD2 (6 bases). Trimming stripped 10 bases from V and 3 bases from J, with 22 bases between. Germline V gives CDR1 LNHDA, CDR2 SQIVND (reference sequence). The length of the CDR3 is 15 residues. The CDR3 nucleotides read TGTGCCACCCGATCTCTGCCTTTGGGGGGCTACGAGCAGTACTTC. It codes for CATRSLPLGGYEQYF.

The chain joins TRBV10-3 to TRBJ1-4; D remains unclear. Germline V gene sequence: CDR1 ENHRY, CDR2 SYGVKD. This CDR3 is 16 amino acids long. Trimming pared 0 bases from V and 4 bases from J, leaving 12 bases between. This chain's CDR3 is CAISESAEVINEKLFF. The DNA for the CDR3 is TGTGCCATCAGTGAGTCCGCGGAGGTTATTAATGAAAAACTGTTTTTT.

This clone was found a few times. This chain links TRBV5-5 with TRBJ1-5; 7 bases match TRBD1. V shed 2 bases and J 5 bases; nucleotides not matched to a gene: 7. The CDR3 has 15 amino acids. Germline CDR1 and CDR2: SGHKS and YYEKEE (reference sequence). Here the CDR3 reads CASSFRGGTDQPQHF. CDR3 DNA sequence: TGTGCCAGCAGCTTTCGCGGGGGGACAGATCAGCCCCAGCATTTT.

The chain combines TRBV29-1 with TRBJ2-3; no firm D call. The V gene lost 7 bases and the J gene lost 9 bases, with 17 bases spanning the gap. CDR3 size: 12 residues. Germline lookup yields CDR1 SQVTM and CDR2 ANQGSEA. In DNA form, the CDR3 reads TGCAGCGCAAACCTGAACCTGGAGACGCAGTATTTT. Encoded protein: CSANLNLETQYF.

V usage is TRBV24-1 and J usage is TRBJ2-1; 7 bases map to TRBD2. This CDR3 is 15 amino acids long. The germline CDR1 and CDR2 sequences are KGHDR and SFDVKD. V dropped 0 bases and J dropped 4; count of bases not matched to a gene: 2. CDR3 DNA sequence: TGTGCCACCAGTGATTTGATTAGCGGGTACAATGAGCAGTTCTTC. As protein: CATSDLISGYNEQFF.

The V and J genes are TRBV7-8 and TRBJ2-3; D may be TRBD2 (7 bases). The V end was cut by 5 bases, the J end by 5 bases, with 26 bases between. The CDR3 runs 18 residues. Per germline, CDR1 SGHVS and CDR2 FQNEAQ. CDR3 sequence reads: CASSTYWRAGAGEDTQYF. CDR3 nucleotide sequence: TGTGCCAGCAGCACGTATTGGAGGGCGGGGGCCGGGGAAGATACGCAGTATTTT.